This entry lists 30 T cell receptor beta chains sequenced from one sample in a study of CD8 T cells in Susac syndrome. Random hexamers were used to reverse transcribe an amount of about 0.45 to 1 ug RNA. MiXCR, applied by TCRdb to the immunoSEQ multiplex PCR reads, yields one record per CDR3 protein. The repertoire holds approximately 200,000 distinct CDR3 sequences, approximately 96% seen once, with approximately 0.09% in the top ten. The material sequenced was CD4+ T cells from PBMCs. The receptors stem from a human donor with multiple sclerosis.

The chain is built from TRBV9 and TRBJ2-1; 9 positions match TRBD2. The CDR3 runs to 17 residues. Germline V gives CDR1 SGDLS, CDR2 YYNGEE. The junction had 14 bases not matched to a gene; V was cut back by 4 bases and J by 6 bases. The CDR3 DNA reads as TGTGCCAGCAGCCCCCCGCGGGGGCGGGGGGGTAGCAATGAGCAGTTCTTC. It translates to CASSPPRGRGGSNEQFF. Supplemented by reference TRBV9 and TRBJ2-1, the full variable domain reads DSGVTQTPKHLITATGQRVTLRCSPRSGDLSVYWYQQSLDQGLQFLIQYYNGEERAKGNILERFSAQQFPDLHSELNLSSLELGDSALYFCASSPPRGRGGSNEQFFGPGTRLTVL.

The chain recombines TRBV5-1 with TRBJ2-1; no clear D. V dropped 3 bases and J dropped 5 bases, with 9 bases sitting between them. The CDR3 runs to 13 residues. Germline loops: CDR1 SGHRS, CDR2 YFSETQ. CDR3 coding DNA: TGCGCCAGCAGCTCCCCAGGAAACAATGAGCAGTTCTTC. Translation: CASSSPGNNEQFF.

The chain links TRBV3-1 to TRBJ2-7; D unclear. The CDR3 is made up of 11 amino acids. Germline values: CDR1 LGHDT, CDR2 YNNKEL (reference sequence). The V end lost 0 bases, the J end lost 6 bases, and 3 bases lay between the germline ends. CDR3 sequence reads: CASSQDREQYF. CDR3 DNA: TGTGCCAGCAGCCAAGATCGCGAGCAGTACTTC.

CDR3 amino acids: CASSLVPTTGELFF. As DNA, the CDR3 is TGTGCCAGCAGCTTAGTTCCTACTACCGGGGAGCTGTTTTTT. The chain carries TRBV7-9 and TRBJ2-2; D ambiguous. V gave up 1 base and J gave up 5 bases, with 8 bases separating them. Germline V lookup: CDR1 SEHNR, CDR2 FQNEAQ (reference sequence). The CDR3 is 14 amino acids.

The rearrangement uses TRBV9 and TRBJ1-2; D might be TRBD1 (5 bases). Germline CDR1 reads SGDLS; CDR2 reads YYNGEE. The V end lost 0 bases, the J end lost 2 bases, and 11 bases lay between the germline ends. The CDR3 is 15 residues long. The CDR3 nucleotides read TGTGCCAGCAGCGTAGAGGCAGGGAGAAACTATGGCTACACCTTC. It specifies CASSVEAGRNYGYTF.

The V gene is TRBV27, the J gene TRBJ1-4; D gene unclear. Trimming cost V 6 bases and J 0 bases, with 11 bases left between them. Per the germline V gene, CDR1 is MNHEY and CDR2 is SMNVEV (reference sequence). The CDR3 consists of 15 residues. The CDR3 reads CASRFYPATNEKLFF. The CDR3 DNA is TGTGCCAGCAGGTTCTATCCCGCAACTAATGAAAAACTGTTTTTT.

Here the CDR3 DNA reads TGTGCCAGCAGCGCACGGCGGGGACAGGGGGACTTCACAGATACGCAGTATTTT. It translates to CASSARRGQGDFTDTQYF. The genes are TRBV11-1 and TRBJ2-3; 11 bases are shared with TRBD1. The J segment lost 2 bases and the V segment lost 5 bases, leaving 12 bases of the junction unmatched. Germline CDR1 SGHAT, CDR2 FQDESV (reference sequence). The CDR3 has 18 amino acids.

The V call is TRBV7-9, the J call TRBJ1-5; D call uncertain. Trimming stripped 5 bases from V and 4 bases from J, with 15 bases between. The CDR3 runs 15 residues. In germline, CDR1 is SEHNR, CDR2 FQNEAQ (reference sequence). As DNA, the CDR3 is TGTGCCAGCAGCCTCGCGAGCGGCCGAAATCAGCCCCAGCATTTT. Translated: CASSLASGRNQPQHF.

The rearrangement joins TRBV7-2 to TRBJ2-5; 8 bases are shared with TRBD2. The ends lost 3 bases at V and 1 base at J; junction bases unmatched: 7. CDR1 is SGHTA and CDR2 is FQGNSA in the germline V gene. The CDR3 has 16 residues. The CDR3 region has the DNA TGTGCCAGCAGCTTCGGAATGCGGGGGGCCCAAGAGACCCAGTACTTC. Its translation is CASSFGMRGAQETQYF.

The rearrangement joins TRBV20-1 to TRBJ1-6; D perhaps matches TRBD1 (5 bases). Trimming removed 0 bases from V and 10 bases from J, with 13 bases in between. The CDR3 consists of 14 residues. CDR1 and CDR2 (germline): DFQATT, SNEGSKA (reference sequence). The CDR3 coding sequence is TGCAGTGCTAGAGATCAGGGAGATCGATCACCCCTCCACTTT. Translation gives CSARDQGDRSPLHF.

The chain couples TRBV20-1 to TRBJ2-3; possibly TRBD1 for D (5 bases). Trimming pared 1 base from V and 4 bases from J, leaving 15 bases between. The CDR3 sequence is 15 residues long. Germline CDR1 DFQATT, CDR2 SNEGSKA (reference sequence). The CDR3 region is CSARGSRGRADTQYF. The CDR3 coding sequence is TGCAGTGCTAGAGGAAGTAGGGGCAGGGCAGATACGCAGTATTTT.

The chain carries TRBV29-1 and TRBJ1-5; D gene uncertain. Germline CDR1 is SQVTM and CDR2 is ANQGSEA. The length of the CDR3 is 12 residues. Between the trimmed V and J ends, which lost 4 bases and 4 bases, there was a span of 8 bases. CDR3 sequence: CSVGWENQPQHF. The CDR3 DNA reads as TGCAGCGTTGGGTGGGAAAATCAGCCCCAGCATTTT.

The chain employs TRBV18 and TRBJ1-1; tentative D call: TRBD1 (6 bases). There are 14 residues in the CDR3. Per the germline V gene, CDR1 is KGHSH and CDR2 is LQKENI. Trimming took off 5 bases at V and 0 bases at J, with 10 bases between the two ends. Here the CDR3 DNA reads TGTGCCAGCTCATCTGGACAGTTGAACACTGAAGCTTTCTTT. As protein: CASSSGQLNTEAFF.

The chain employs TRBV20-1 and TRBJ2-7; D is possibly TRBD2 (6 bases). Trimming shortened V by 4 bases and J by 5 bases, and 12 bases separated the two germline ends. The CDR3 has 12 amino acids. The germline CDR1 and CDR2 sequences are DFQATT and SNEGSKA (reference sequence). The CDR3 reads CSAKYLANEQYF. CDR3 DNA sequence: TGCAGTGCTAAGTACCTAGCGAACGAGCAGTACTTC.

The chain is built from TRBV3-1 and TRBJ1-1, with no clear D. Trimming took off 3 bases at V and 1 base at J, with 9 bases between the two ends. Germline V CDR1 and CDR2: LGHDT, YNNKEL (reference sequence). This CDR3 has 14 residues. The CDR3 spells CASSQSGRNTEAFF. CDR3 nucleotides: TGTGCCAGCAGCCAGTCTGGACGGAACACTGAAGCTTTCTTT.

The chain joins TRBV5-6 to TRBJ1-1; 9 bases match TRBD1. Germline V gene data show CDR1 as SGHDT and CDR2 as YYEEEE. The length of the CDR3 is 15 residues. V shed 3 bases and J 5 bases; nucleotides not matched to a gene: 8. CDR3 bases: TGTGCCAGCAGCTCCGACAGGGGGTCGGGAACTGAAGCTTTCTTT. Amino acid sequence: CASSSDRGSGTEAFF.

The CDR3 DNA sequence: TGCAGCGTTGAAATAGGGCAGGGTAACATTCAGTACTTC. It encodes CSVEIGQGNIQYF. The rearrangement uses TRBV29-1 and TRBJ2-4; TRBD1 might be the D (5 bases). This CDR3 has 13 residues. The germline V gene has CDR1 SQVTM and CDR2 ANQGSEA. V lost 2 bases and J lost 7, with 12 bases in between.

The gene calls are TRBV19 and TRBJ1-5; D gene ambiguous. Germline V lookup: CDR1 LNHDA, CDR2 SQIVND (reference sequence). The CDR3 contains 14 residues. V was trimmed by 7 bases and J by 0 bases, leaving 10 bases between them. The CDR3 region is CASKVADSNQPQHF. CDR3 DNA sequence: TGTGCCAGTAAAGTGGCAGATAGCAATCAGCCCCAGCATTTT.

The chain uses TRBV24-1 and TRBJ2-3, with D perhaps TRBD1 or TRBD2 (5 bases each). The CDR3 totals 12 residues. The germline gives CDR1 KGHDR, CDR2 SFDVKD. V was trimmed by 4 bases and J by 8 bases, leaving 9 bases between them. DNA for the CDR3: TGTGCCACCAGTGAAGCAGGGAGTACGCAGTATTTT. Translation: CATSEAGSTQYF.

In DNA form, the CDR3 reads TGCAGTGCTAGTCCACTAGCGGGGGGGGCGTGGGAGACCCAGTACTTC. It encodes CSASPLAGGAWETQYF. The chain combines TRBV20-1 with TRBJ2-5, with 13 bases aligning to TRBD2. Trimming removed 3 bases from V and 5 bases from J; junction bases left unmatched: 9. CDR1 DFQATT and CDR2 SNEGSKA come from the germline V gene (reference sequence). This CDR3 is built from 16 residues.

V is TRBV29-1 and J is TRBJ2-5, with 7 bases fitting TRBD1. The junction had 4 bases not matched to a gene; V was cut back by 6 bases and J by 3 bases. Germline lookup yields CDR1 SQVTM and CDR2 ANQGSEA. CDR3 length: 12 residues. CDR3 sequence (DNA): TGCAGCGTCGAAACAGGGGAAGAGACCCAGTACTTC. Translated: CSVETGEETQYF.

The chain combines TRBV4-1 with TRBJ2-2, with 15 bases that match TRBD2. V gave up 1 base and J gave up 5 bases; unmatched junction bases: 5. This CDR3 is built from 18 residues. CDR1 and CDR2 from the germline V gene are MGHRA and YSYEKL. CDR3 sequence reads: CASSQGPGLAGGTGELFF. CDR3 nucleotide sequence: TGCGCCAGCAGCCAAGGACCGGGACTAGCGGGAGGTACCGGGGAGCTGTTTTTT.

The CDR3 DNA sequence: TGCAGCGTTGGTGAGGCGTACCAAGAGACCCAGTACTTC. Its translation: CSVGEAYQETQYF. This rearrangement joins TRBV29-1 to TRBJ2-5; D gene ambiguous. V was clipped by 4 bases and J by 0 bases, with 9 bases between them. CDR3 length equals 13 residues. Germline CDR1 is SQVTM and CDR2 is ANQGSEA.

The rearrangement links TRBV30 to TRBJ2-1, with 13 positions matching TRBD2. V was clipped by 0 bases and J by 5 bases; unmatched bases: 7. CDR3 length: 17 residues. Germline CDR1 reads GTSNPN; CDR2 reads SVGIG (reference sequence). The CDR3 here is CAWSVLWTSGSNNEQFF. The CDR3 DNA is TGTGCCTGGAGTGTACTGTGGACTAGCGGGAGCAACAATGAGCAGTTCTTC.

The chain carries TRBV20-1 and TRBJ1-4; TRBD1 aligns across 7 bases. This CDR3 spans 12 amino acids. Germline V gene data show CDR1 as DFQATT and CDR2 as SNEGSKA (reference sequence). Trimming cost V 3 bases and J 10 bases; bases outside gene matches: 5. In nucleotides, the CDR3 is TGCAGTGCTAGTGGCCAGGGGGGAAAACTGTTTTTT. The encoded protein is CSASGQGGKLFF.

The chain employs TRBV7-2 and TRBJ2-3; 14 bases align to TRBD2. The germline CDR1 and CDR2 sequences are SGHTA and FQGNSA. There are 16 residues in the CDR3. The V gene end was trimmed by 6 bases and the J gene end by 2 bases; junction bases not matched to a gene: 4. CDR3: CASRTGLAGVTDTQYF. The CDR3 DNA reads TGTGCCAGCAGGACGGGACTAGCGGGGGTCACAGATACGCAGTATTTT. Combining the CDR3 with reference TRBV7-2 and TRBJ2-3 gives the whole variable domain GAGVSQSPSNKVTEKGKDVELRCDPISGHTALYWYRQSLGQGLEFLIYFQGNSAPDKSGLPSDRFSAERTGGSVSTLTIQRTQQEDSAVYLCASRTGLAGVTDTQYFGPGTRLTVL.

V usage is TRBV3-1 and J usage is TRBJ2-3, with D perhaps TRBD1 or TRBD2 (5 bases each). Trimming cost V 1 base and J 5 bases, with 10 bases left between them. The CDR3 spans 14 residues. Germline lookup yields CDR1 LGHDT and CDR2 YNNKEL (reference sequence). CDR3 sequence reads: CASSQVGTRDTQYF. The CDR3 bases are TGTGCCAGCAGCCAAGTCGGGACGAGAGATACGCAGTATTTT.

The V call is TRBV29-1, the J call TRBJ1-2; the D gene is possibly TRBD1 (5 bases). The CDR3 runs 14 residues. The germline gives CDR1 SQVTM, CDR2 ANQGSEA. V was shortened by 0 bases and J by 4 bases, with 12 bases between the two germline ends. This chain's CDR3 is CSVEDTGFGYGYTF. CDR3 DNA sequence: TGCAGCGTTGAAGATACAGGCTTTGGCTATGGCTACACCTTC.

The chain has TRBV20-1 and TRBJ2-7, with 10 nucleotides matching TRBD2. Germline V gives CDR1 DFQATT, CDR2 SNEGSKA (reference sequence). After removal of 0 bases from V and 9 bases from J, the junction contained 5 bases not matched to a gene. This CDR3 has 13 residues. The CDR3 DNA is TGCAGTGCTAGAGATTTACTAGCGGGGCGGCAGTACTTC. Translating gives CSARDLLAGRQYF.

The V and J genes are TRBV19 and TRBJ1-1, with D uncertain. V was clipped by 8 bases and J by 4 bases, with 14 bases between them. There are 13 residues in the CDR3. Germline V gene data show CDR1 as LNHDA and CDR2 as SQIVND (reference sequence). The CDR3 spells CASSGSRSTEAFF. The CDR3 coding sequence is TGTGCCAGTTCCGGGTCTCGGAGCACTGAAGCTTTCTTT.